A single sample gave rise to the 16 T cell receptor beta chains below, sequenced in a study of blood T cell repertoires in COVID-19. Clones were read by immunoSEQ multiplex PCR, and TCRdb kept only the in-frame ones, dropping some. The profile covers approximately 350,000 clones, with around four fifths appearing a single time and approximately 3.1% taken by the ten largest. The sample taken for sequencing was peripheral blood. The receptors stem from a man in his thirties or forties with active or convalescent COVID-19.

The CDR3 DNA sequence: TGTGCCAGCAGCTTAGGGTCAGCTAATGAAAAACTGTTTTTT. Protein sequence: CASSLGSANEKLFF. The chain has TRBV11-2 and TRBJ1-4; D gene ambiguous. V was cut by 1 base and J by 3 bases, with 6 bases left in between. The CDR3 loop spans 14 amino acids. CDR1 and CDR2 (germline): SGHAT, FQNNGV.

The chain joins TRBV4-1 to TRBJ2-1; maybe TRBD2 (6 bases). The CDR3 is 14 residues long. Germline-derived CDR1 and CDR2 are MGHRA and YSYEKL. V gave up 1 base and J gave up 8 bases, with 12 bases separating them. The CDR3 here is CASSQGGGGDEQFF. The CDR3, as DNA: TGCGCCAGCAGCCAAGGGGGCGGCGGGGATGAGCAGTTCTTC.

The chain is built from TRBV27 and TRBJ1-6; no reliable D call. From germline, CDR1 is MNHEY and CDR2 SMNVEV (reference sequence). V lost 5 bases and J lost 13, with 12 bases in between. This CDR3 has 12 residues. The CDR3 sequence: CASSIGLLPLHF. The CDR3 DNA is TGTGCCAGCAGTATCGGACTGTTGCCCCTCCACTTT.

This rearrangement joins TRBV30 to TRBJ1-1, with D maybe TRBD1 (5 bases). V shed 8 bases and J shed 0 bases, with 13 bases lying between them. Germline loops: CDR1 GTSNPN, CDR2 SVGIG (reference sequence). CDR3 length equals 13 residues. The DNA of the CDR3 is TGTGCCCGATCCAGGGCCTTGAACACTGAAGCTTTCTTT. It codes for CARSRALNTEAFF.

The chain is built from TRBV24-1 and TRBJ2-1; D is possibly TRBD1 (5 bases). This CDR3 spans 17 amino acids. The germline CDR1 and CDR2 sequences are KGHDR and SFDVKD. Deletions cut 4 bases from V and 5 bases from J, with 20 bases between. CDR3 sequence (DNA): TGTGCCACCAGTGAGGGTACGGCAGGGCCCCTTAACAATGAGCAGTTCTTC. Protein: CATSEGTAGPLNNEQFF.

CDR3 nucleotide sequence: TGTGCCAGCAGCTTCTGGGGCGCCACTGAAGCTTTCTTT. This translates into CASSFWGATEAFF. The chain couples TRBV7-9 to TRBJ1-1; possibly TRBD1 for D (5 bases). The germline CDR1 and CDR2 sequences are SEHNR and FQNEAQ (reference sequence). Between the trimmed V and J ends, which lost 3 bases and 4 bases, there was a span of 9 bases. There are 13 residues in the CDR3.

The CDR3 region has the DNA TGTGCCAGCAGCCCGGGACAGGGGGGATATAGCAATCAGCCCCAGCATTTT. Its translation: CASSPGQGGYSNQPQHF. The rearrangement joins TRBV5-5 to TRBJ1-5, with 11 bases identical to TRBD1. CDR3 length: 17 amino acids. V trimming: 4 bases; J trimming: 0 bases; junction bases outside the gene matches: 6. From germline, CDR1 is SGHKS and CDR2 YYEKEE (reference sequence).

J is TRBJ1-1 and V is TRBV29-1; 8 bases align to TRBD1. Germline-derived CDR1 and CDR2 are SQVTM and ANQGSEA. V was pared by 7 bases and J by 3 bases, with 4 bases of the junction left unmatched. The CDR3 is 12 residues long. This CDR3 reads CSAGQADTEAFF. The CDR3 region has the DNA TGCAGCGCGGGACAGGCAGACACTGAAGCTTTCTTT.

J is TRBJ1-1 and V is TRBV5-6; D not resolved. V lost 0 bases and J 1 base, leaving 4 bases between the germline ends. The germline V gene encodes CDR1 SGHDT and CDR2 YYEEEE. This CDR3 comprises 13 residues. The CDR3 here is CASSLGANTEAFF. The CDR3 DNA sequence: TGTGCCAGCAGCTTGGGAGCGAACACTGAAGCTTTCTTT.

This clone is a singleton in its sample. V is TRBV6-6 and J is TRBJ2-1; D is possibly TRBD1 (5 bases). Germline loops: CDR1 MNHNY, CDR2 SVGAGI (reference sequence). Trimming stripped 8 bases from V and 8 bases from J, with 19 bases between. The CDR3 covers 14 residues. The chain's CDR3 is CASYLPGWEDEQFF. In nucleotides, the CDR3 is TGTGCCAGCTACTTACCAGGGTGGGAAGATGAGCAGTTCTTC.

The V and J genes are TRBV6-2 or TRBV6-3 and TRBJ1-2; 7 bases are a match to TRBD1. The CDR3 is 12 amino acids. V was clipped by 6 bases and J by 5 bases; unmatched bases: 3. Per germline, CDR1 MNHEY and CDR2 SVGEGT. DNA of the CDR3: TGTGCCAGCAGCCTGACAGGGTATGGCTACACCTTC. Translation gives CASSLTGYGYTF.

This clone was seen only once. The CDR3 sequence is CASHERDRGYDEQYF. For the CDR3, the DNA is TGCGCCAGCCACGAGAGGGACAGGGGCTACGACGAGCAGTACTTC. The V call is TRBV10-1, the J call TRBJ2-7; 10 nucleotides align to TRBD1. The CDR3 covers 15 residues. Germline lookup yields CDR1 WNHNN and CDR2 SYGVQD (reference sequence). The V segment lost 8 bases and the J segment 5 bases; nucleotides outside the gene matches: 12.

CDR3 residues: CASSPRRTDEQFF. In nucleotides, the CDR3 is TGTGCCAGCTCACCACGCCGAACGGATGAGCAGTTCTTC. This rearrangement joins TRBV18 to TRBJ2-1; no reliable D call. Trimming removed 1 base at V and 8 bases at J, with 9 bases between. The CDR3 is 13 residues long. Looked up from germline, CDR1 is KGHSH and CDR2 is LQKENI.

V is TRBV11-1 and J is TRBJ2-1; 13 nucleotides line up with TRBD2. From germline, CDR1 is SGHAT and CDR2 FQDESV (reference sequence). With 4 bases clipped from V and 6 bases from J, the junction kept 3 bases outside the gene matches. The CDR3 contains 15 residues. The CDR3 protein is CASSSGLAGVNEQFF. The CDR3, as DNA: TGTGCCAGCAGCTCAGGACTAGCGGGAGTCAATGAGCAGTTCTTC.

As concerns this clone: A read error may account for a junction end that differs from germline. The CDR3 protein is CAISESTDRGLF. The CDR3 bases are TGTGCCATCAGTGAGTCGACGGACAGGGGGCTCTTT. The chain combines TRBV10-3 with TRBJ1-1; TRBD1 matches 11 bases. In germline, CDR1 is ENHRY, CDR2 SYGVKD. The CDR3 extends over 12 amino acids.

The chain's CDR3 is CASSSRVLSNQPQHF. CDR3 nucleotide sequence: TGTGCCAGCAGTTCCCGGGTCTTAAGCAATCAGCCCCAGCATTTT. The genes are TRBV28 and TRBJ1-5; no firm D call. This CDR3 spans 15 amino acids. Trimming left V 4 bases short and J 1 base short, with 11 bases between. Germline V gene sequence: CDR1 MDHEN, CDR2 SYDVKM.